Shown below are 16 T cell receptor beta chains from a single sample sequenced in a study of T cell responses to AZD1222 COVID-19 vaccine. TCRdb's table, derived via immunoSEQ multiplex PCR, lists solely in-frame clones and lacks some. The table shows fewer than 120,000 clones, with 88% occurring only once. The sequences come from peripheral blood, collected on day 0 of AZD1222 vaccination. The receptors come from an adult in good health.

The chain recombines TRBV7-9 with TRBJ2-1; 10 nucleotides line up with TRBD2. The CDR3 consists of 15 residues. J gave up 7 bases and V 2 bases, and 5 bases lay outside the gene matches. Germline V lookup: CDR1 SEHNR, CDR2 FQNEAQ (reference sequence). The CDR3 protein is CASSLWSSGSNEQFF. CDR3 in DNA: TGTGCCAGCAGCTTATGGTCTAGCGGGAGTAATGAGCAGTTCTTC.

This clone was observed a handful of times. This chain joins TRBV19 and TRBJ1-1, with D possibly TRBD1 on 5 matching bases. The germline V gene encodes CDR1 LNHDA and CDR2 SQIVND (reference sequence). Trimming took 3 bases from V and 4 from J, leaving 12 bases between them. This CDR3 is 14 amino acids long. The CDR3 sequence is CASSIQGVSTEAFF. The DNA for the CDR3 is TGTGCCAGTAGTATCCAGGGTGTTAGCACTGAAGCTTTCTTT.

The chain couples TRBV29-1 to TRBJ1-2, with TRBD1 identical over 10 bases. The CDR3 length is 13 residues. Germline V gives CDR1 SQVTM, CDR2 ANQGSEA. V lost 7 bases and J lost 6; bases outside the gene matches: 8. CDR3 in amino acids: CSGLTGGADGYTF. Written as DNA, the CDR3 is TGCAGCGGCCTGACAGGGGGCGCGGATGGCTACACCTTC.

This clone was detected many times. The gene calls are TRBV3-1 (or the pseudogene TRBV3-2) and TRBJ1-3; D possibly corresponds to TRBD1 (5 bases). CDR1 is LGHDT and CDR2 is YNNKEL in the germline V gene (reference sequence). Trimming took off 3 bases at V and 4 bases at J, with 13 bases between the two ends. The CDR3 covers 15 residues. Here the CDR3 reads CASSQMPTAGNTIYF. CDR3 in DNA: TGTGCCAGCAGCCAGATGCCGACAGCCGGAAACACCATATATTTT.

The V gene is TRBV3-1 (or the pseudogene TRBV3-2), the J gene TRBJ1-5; TRBD1 might be the D (6 bases). With 11 bases removed from V and 0 bases from J, the gap between germline ends came to 17 bases. This CDR3 is 15 amino acids long. Per the germline V gene, CDR1 is LGHDT and CDR2 is YNNKEL (reference sequence). This CDR3 is CAAGQGSYSNQPQHF. The CDR3 DNA sequence: TGTGCCGCAGGGCAGGGGTCATATAGCAATCAGCCCCAGCATTTT.

The V gene is TRBV5-1, the J gene TRBJ2-7, with D perhaps TRBD2 (6 bases). The V end lost 4 bases, the J end lost 6 bases, and 8 bases lay between the germline ends. The CDR3 is 11 residues long. CDR1 SGHRS and CDR2 YFSETQ come from the germline V gene. In DNA, the CDR3 is TGCGCCAGCAGCCCGGGGGTCGAGCAGTACTTC. Its translation is CASSPGVEQYF. Drawing the rest from reference TRBV5-1 and TRBJ2-7, the complete variable domain is KAGVTQTPRYLIKTRGQQVTLSCSPISGHRSVSWYQQTPGQGLQFLFEYFSETQRNKGNFPGRFSGRQFSNSRSEMNVSTLELGDSALYLCASSPGVEQYFGPGTRLTVT.

The genes are TRBV13 and TRBJ2-3, with D possibly TRBD1 on 5 matching bases. V was cut by 5 bases and J by 4 bases, with 16 bases left in between. The CDR3 runs to 15 residues. Germline values: CDR1 PRHDT, CDR2 FYEKMQ (reference sequence). The CDR3: CASSPSMTESDTQYF. The DNA for the CDR3 is TGTGCCAGCAGCCCCTCCATGACAGAATCAGATACGCAGTATTTT.

The chain couples TRBV27 to TRBJ1-5; D is undetermined. The germline V gene has CDR1 MNHEY and CDR2 SMNVEV (reference sequence). This CDR3 spans 14 amino acids. Trimming took off 3 bases at V and 5 bases at J, with 11 bases between the two ends. CDR3 residues: CASSLSGFDQPQHF. The CDR3 nucleotides are TGTGCCAGCAGTTTGTCCGGGTTCGATCAGCCCCAGCATTTT.

The J gene is TRBJ1-2, the V gene TRBV24-1; TRBD1 is a possible D gene (6 bases). The germline gives CDR1 KGHDR, CDR2 SFDVKD. There are 15 residues in the CDR3. V was cut by 2 bases and J by 8 bases, with 17 bases left in between. The CDR3 spells CATSDSATGIAGYTF. The CDR3 region has the DNA TGTGCCACCAGTGATTCCGCGACAGGCATCGCGGGCTACACCTTC.

Remarks on this clone: This same CDR3 is encoded by further DNA sequences in the sample. This sequence joins TRBV24-1 and TRBJ1-5, with unresolved D. Trimming shortened V by 9 bases and J by 2 bases, and 7 bases separated the two germline ends. In germline, CDR1 is KGHDR, CDR2 SFDVKD. CDR3 length: 12 residues. CDR3 coding DNA: TGTGCCACCGGCGGGGGCAATCAGCCCCAGCATTTT. Translation: CATGGGNQPQHF.

This chain connects TRBV9 to TRBJ1-1; TRBD1 might be the D (5 bases). Germline V CDR1 and CDR2: SGDLS, YYNGEE. The CDR3 contains 16 residues. Trimming pared 3 bases from V and 1 base from J, leaving 16 bases between. CDR3 sequence: CASSASTGTENTEAFF. The CDR3 region has the DNA TGTGCCAGCAGCGCCTCTACCGGGACTGAGAACACTGAAGCTTTCTTT.

V usage is TRBV5-1 and J usage is TRBJ1-3; no reliable D call. The ends were cut back, 1 base at V and 2 bases at J, with 4 bases in the middle. The CDR3 totals 13 residues. Germline values: CDR1 SGHRS, CDR2 YFSETQ. CDR3 residues: CASSLKAGNTIYF. The CDR3 DNA is TGCGCCAGCAGCTTGAAGGCTGGAAACACCATATATTTT.

The chain uses TRBV7-9 and TRBJ2-7, with 7 bases matching TRBD1. Germline trimming cut 4 bases from V and 6 bases from J; bases unmatched to any gene: 6. Germline CDR1 and CDR2: SEHNR and FQNEAQ (reference sequence). The CDR3 runs 13 residues. CDR3 residues: CASSSAGTVEQYF. The CDR3 DNA follows: TGTGCCAGCAGCTCCGCCGGGACAGTCGAGCAGTACTTC.

About this clone itself: Distinct nucleotide sequences in the sample also encode this CDR3. The V and J genes are TRBV15 and TRBJ1-6; D is unresolved. The CDR3 runs 15 residues. Germline V lookup: CDR1 LNHNV, CDR2 YYDKDF (reference sequence). V was shortened by 0 bases and J by 4 bases, with 7 bases between the two germline ends. This CDR3 is CATSRDGSYNSPLHF. CDR3 nucleotides: TGTGCCACCAGCAGAGATGGGTCTTATAATTCACCCCTCCACTTT.

The chain has TRBV15 and TRBJ1-1; tentatively, D is TRBD1 (6 bases). The CDR3 consists of 15 residues. Trimming stripped 5 bases from V and 4 bases from J, with 17 bases between. Germline V lookup: CDR1 LNHNV, CDR2 YYDKDF (reference sequence). For the CDR3, the DNA is TGTGCCACCAGCTCTAGACGGGGGGCGGGCACTGAAGCTTTCTTT. Its translation: CATSSRRGAGTEAFF.

The rearrangement links TRBV3-1 (or the pseudogene TRBV3-2) to TRBJ1-1; no definite D call. The germline V and J ends were trimmed by 1 base and 0 bases, with 0 bases remaining between them. The CDR3 covers 12 residues. From germline, CDR1 is LGHDT and CDR2 YNNKEL (reference sequence). The CDR3 coding sequence is TGTGCCAGCAGCCAAGTGAACACTGAAGCTTTCTTT. It yields the protein CASSQVNTEAFF.